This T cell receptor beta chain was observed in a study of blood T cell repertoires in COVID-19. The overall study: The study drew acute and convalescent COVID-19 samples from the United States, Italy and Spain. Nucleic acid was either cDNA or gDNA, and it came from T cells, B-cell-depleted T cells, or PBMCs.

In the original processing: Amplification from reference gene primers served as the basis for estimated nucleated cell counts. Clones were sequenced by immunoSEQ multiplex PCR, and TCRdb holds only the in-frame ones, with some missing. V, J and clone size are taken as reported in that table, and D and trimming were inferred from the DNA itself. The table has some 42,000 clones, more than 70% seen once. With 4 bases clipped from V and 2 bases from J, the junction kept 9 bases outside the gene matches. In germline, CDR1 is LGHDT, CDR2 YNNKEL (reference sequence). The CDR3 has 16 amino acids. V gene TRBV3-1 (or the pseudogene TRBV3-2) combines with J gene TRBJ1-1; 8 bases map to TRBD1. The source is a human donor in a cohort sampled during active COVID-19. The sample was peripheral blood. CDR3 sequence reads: CASSPTRDRRNTEAFF. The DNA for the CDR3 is TGTGCCAGCAGCCCGACTCGGGACAGGAGAAACACTGAAGCTTTCTTT.